This T cell receptor beta chain was sequenced in a study of technical replicates of blood from a few donors. V was trimmed by 3 bases and J by 1 base, leaving 12 bases between them. From germline, CDR1 is GTSNPN and CDR2 SVGIG (reference sequence). The CDR3 has 15 residues. Libraries were prepared by immunoSEQ multiplex PCR; TCRdb keeps only in-frame clonotypes and omits some of them. Among about 8,000 clones listed, about nine tenths were seen once. The sample consisted of PBMCs. J is TRBJ2-2 and V is TRBV30, with D possibly being TRBD1 (5 bases). This sequence was found in a human donor in good health. The CDR3 nucleotides are TGTGCCTGGAGAGGGGCTATCCTGAACACCGGGGAGCTGTTTTTT. Translation gives CAWRGAILNTGELFF.